The clone carrying this T cell receptor (beta chain) was seen only once. Clones were sequenced by immunoSEQ multiplex PCR, and TCRdb holds only the in-frame ones, with some missing. The sample records over 50,000 clones, more than 95% being singletons. The sample is drawn from a study of technical replicates of blood from a handful of donors. The CDR3 covers 15 residues. The J segment lost 5 bases and the V segment lost 4 bases, leaving 11 bases of the junction unmatched. Germline loops: CDR1 SQVTM, CDR2 ANQGSEA. This sequence was found in a human donor in good health. The gene calls are TRBV29-1 and TRBJ2-1; TRBD2 aligns across 7 bases. Sequencing was performed on T cells isolated from PBMCs. In nucleotides, the CDR3 is TGCAGCGTTGGCGGGGACTATCTGAATGACAATGAGCAGTTCTTC. It translates to CSVGGDYLNDNEQFF.